The clone carrying this T cell receptor (beta chain) was counted at least ten times. What it binds is unknown. The source of the sample is a study of T cells in Graves' hyperthyroidism and ophthalmopathy. General study results and limits: The model predicted ophthalmopathy a median approximately 6 months before onset.

Aged 18 to 65, the patients had hyperthyroidism that was newly diagnosed and had lasted under 2 months. Diagnoses were established using clinical symptoms, serum thyroxine and TRAb, thyroid ultrasound and orbital computed tomography. Amplification yielded TCR beta CDR3 regions, with RNA transcripts as the source. Initially, a first-round RT-PCR of the TCR CDR3 employed the HTBI primer set. MiXCR was run by TCRdb on the multiplex PCR reads, yielding one entry per CDR3 protein. This sample yields 400,000 to 500,000 distinct CDR3 sequences, of which 12% to 15% are seen a single time; more than 4.5% belongs to the top ten. With 7 bases clipped from V and 4 bases from J, the junction kept 9 bases outside the gene matches. The CDR3 sequence is 15 residues long. CDR1 is SGHVS and CDR2 is FQNEAQ in the germline V gene.

The rearrangement joins TRBV7-8 to TRBJ2-2; 7 nucleotides agree with TRBD1. The receptor was isolated from a woman between 18 and 30 years old with Graves' hyperthyroidism. Sequencing was performed on blood. The CDR3 coding sequence is TGTGCCAGCACCCTAATGGGACAGCCCACCGGGGAGCTGTTTTTT. Translated, it gives CASTLMGQPTGELFF.